These T cell receptor beta chains were read from a single sample in a study of T cells in Graves' hyperthyroidism and ophthalmopathy. TCRdb reanalysed the multiplex PCR reads using MiXCR and keeps one entry per CDR3 protein. The table records approximately 610,000 distinct CDR3 sequences, approximately 14% of them present only once. The sample comprised blood. Receptors were obtained from a woman between 40 and 55 years old with Graves' ophthalmopathy. CDR3s include the opening cysteine and the closing phenylalanine or tryptophan. A D gene is named only where the DNA matches it firmly. Clone size is shown for a subset of rows, as once, few, many or a class of expanded clone.

j_call d_call v_call clone_size cdr3_nt cdr3_aa
TRBJ2-5 . TRBV27 many TGTGCCAGCAGTTTATTCGGCAGAGAGACCCAGTACTTC CASSLFGRETQYF
TRBJ1-5 TRBD1 TRBV12-3/TRBV12-4 many TGTGCCAGCAGTCCCCAGGGGGAGGTGGGCAATCAGCCCCAGCATTTT CASSPQGEVGNQPQHF
TRBJ2-2 . TRBV11-2 many TGTGCCAGCAGCTTAGTGGGCGGGATGAACACCGGGGAGCTGTTTTTT CASSLVGGMNTGELFF
TRBJ2-7 . TRBV24-1 many TGTGCCACCAGTGCCCAGGGCTACGAGCAGTACTTC CATSAQGYEQYF
TRBJ2-5 TRBD2 TRBV28 . TGTGCCAGCAAACGGGAGGGCCTACAAGAGACCCAGTACTTC CASKREGLQETQYF
TRBJ1-2 TRBD1 TRBV20-1 many TGCAGTGCTAGCGAGGACAGGGAAACCTCTCTTCTCTATGGCTACACCTTC CSASEDRETSLLYGYTF
TRBJ2-6 . TRBV12-3/TRBV12-4 many TGTGCCAGCAGTTTAGGGGCGACAGCACACAGGCCGGGGGCCAACGTCCTGACTTTC CASSLGATAHRPGANVLTF
TRBJ1-3 . TRBV30 . TGTGCCTGGAGTGTCGGCCTCTCTGGAAACACCATATATTTT CAWSVGLSGNTIYF
TRBJ1-5 . TRBV10-3 few TGTGCCACCAGAGAGGGGGGGTTCAGCAATCAGCCCCAGCATTTT CATREGGFSNQPQHF
TRBJ2-7 . TRBV7-2 many TGTGCCAGCAGCTTCGAAGGGAACGAGCAGTACTTC CASSFEGNEQYF
TRBJ2-5 . TRBV5-1 many TGCGCCAGCAGCTTGGACACGGAGACCCAGTACTTC CASSLDTETQYF
TRBJ1-2 TRBD1 TRBV2 many TGTGCCAGCAAGGATAGGACAGGGTCCTACAGCCACGGCTACACCTTC CASKDRTGSYSHGYTF
TRBJ1-1 . TRBV28 many TGTGCCAGCAACGTGGGGGGTGGTGTCACTGAAGCTTTCTTT CASNVGGGVTEAFF
TRBJ2-5 TRBD2 TRBV4-2 few TGTGCCAGCAGCCAAGCTGCCCATAGCGGGAGGGCCGGGGAGACCCAGTACTTC CASSQAAHSGRAGETQYF